This entry lists 19 T cell receptor beta chains sequenced from one sample in a study of OX40 agonist ivuxolimab in advanced cancers. Data came from immunoSEQ multiplex PCR; TCRdb stores just in-frame clones and leaves some out. Of about 69,000 clones listed, roughly 92% are singletons. The sequences come from CD4+ or CD8+ T cells sorted from blood, collected in a trial of the OX40 agonist ivuxolimab. The receptors were gathered from an adult with an advanced solid tumor such as melanoma, head and neck, liver or kidney cancer.

The chain joins TRBV28 to TRBJ1-4; a weak D match, TRBD1 (6 bases). This CDR3 region has 14 residues. Per germline, CDR1 MDHEN and CDR2 SYDVKM. With 7 bases removed from V and 5 bases from J, the gap between germline ends came to 14 bases. The DNA of the CDR3 is TGTGCCAGCAAACGAGGGGGGGGAAATGAAAAACTGTTTTTT. Protein: CASKRGGGNEKLFF.

This clone has more than one count but fewer than ten. The rearrangement joins TRBV6-4 to TRBJ2-1; 8 positions agree with TRBD1. The ends lost 4 bases at V and 3 bases at J; junction bases unmatched: 8. This CDR3 contains 16 residues. Germline V gene lookup returns CDR1 MRHNA and CDR2 SNTAGT. For the CDR3, the DNA is TGTGCCAGCAGTGCCCAGACAGGGGTGGGCTACAATGAGCAGTTCTTC. This sequence encodes CASSAQTGVGYNEQFF.

This chain joins TRBV27 and TRBJ1-5, with D tentatively TRBD1 (5 bases). The CDR3 is made up of 12 amino acids. Germline V gives CDR1 MNHEY, CDR2 SMNVEV (reference sequence). Trimming shortened V by 4 bases and J by 6 bases, and 7 bases separated the two germline ends. CDR3 protein: CASSYGGQPQHF. Here the CDR3 DNA reads TGTGCCAGCAGTTACGGGGGTCAGCCCCAGCATTTT.

CDR3 loop: CASSIERGTAHTGELFF. The CDR3 bases are TGTGCCAGCAGCATCGAGCGGGGTACGGCTCACACCGGGGAGCTGTTTTTT. The chain is built from TRBV9 and TRBJ2-2, with TRBD2 matching 7 bases. The V segment lost 4 bases and the J segment 3 bases; nucleotides outside the gene matches: 12. The CDR3 covers 17 residues. CDR1 SGDLS and CDR2 YYNGEE come from the germline V gene.

The V gene is TRBV5-1, the J gene TRBJ1-2, with 11 nucleotides matching TRBD1. Looked up from germline, CDR1 is SGHRS and CDR2 is YFSETQ. The CDR3 is 15 residues long. With 3 bases clipped from V and 7 bases from J, the junction kept 8 bases outside the gene matches. CDR3 bases: TGCGCCAGCAGCTCAGGACAGGGGGCCGGTTTTGGCTACACCTTC. The encoded protein is CASSSGQGAGFGYTF.

CDR3 nucleotide sequence: TGTGCCAGCAGCTTATGGCGGGCGAGCACAGATACGCAGTATTTT. This codes for CASSLWRASTDTQYF. V is TRBV7-8 and J is TRBJ2-3; a weak D match, TRBD2 (5 bases). The V gene's germline CDR1 is SGHVS and CDR2 FQNEAQ. Trimming took off 2 bases at V and 0 bases at J, with 9 bases between the two ends. This CDR3 region has 15 residues. Looking up the rest from reference TRBV7-8 and TRBJ2-3 gives the full variable domain: GAGVSQSPRYKVAKRGQDVALRCDPISGHVSLFWYQQALGQGPEFLTYFQNEAQLDKSGLPSDRFFAERPEGSVSTLKIQRTQQEDSAVYLCASSLWRASTDTQYFGPGTRLTVL.

The CDR3 is CAWSSGVGELFF. The CDR3 region has the DNA TGTGCCTGGAGTTCGGGAGTCGGGGAGCTGTTTTTT. The V gene is TRBV30, the J gene TRBJ2-2; tentatively, D is TRBD2 (6 bases). Germline CDR1 reads GTSNPN; CDR2 reads SVGIG (reference sequence). CDR3 length: 12 amino acids. The V and J ends lost 2 bases and 7 bases respectively, with 8 bases between them.

This chain uses TRBV5-1 with TRBJ2-2, with D perhaps TRBD1 (6 bases). Germline-derived CDR1 and CDR2 are SGHRS and YFSETQ. This CDR3 is 15 amino acids long. Trimming stripped 2 bases from V and 5 bases from J, with 13 bases between. CDR3 nucleotide sequence: TGCGCCAGCAGCTTCATTTCACAGGGAACCGGGGAGCTGTTTTTT. Protein product: CASSFISQGTGELFF.

The chain is built from TRBV14 and TRBJ2-3; D is uncertain. Germline V CDR1 and CDR2: SGHDN, FVKESK. The V gene lost 2 bases and the J gene lost 0 bases, with 3 bases spanning the gap. The length of the CDR3 is 13 residues. CDR3 protein: CASSQRSTDTQYF. The CDR3, as DNA: TGTGCCAGCAGCCAACGCAGCACAGATACGCAGTATTTT.

The chain carries TRBV4-2 and TRBJ2-3, with 8 bases identical to TRBD2. CDR3 length: 18 amino acids. Per germline, CDR1 LGHNA and CDR2 YNFKEQ. The V and J ends lost 0 bases and 4 bases, in that order; junction bases with no gene match: 12. CDR3 coding DNA: TGTGCCAGCAGCCAAGATACTCCGGGACTAGGGGCGGCAGATACGCAGTATTTT. It translates to CASSQDTPGLGAADTQYF.

This chain joins TRBV5-1 and TRBJ2-6; D gene uncertain. The CDR3 runs to 15 residues. The germline CDR1 and CDR2 sequences are SGHRS and YFSETQ. The V and J ends lost 0 bases and 0 bases respectively, with 4 bases between them. The chain's CDR3 is CASSLANSGANVLTF. CDR3 coding DNA: TGCGCCAGCAGCTTGGCCAACTCTGGGGCCAACGTCCTGACTTTC.

This rearrangement joins TRBV5-1 to TRBJ2-7; TRBD1 aligns across 9 bases. The CDR3 is 16 residues long. The germline gives CDR1 SGHRS, CDR2 YFSETQ. The J segment lost 0 bases and the V segment lost 3 bases, leaving 7 bases of the junction unmatched. The CDR3 here is CASSSAPGQGSYEQYF. Here the CDR3 DNA reads TGCGCCAGCAGCTCGGCCCCGGGACAGGGCTCCTACGAGCAGTACTTC. The entire variable domain, with the rest obtained from reference TRBV5-1 and TRBJ2-7, is as follows: KAGVTQTPRYLIKTRGQQVTLSCSPISGHRSVSWYQQTPGQGLQFLFEYFSETQRNKGNFPGRFSGRQFSNSRSEMNVSTLELGDSALYLCASSSAPGQGSYEQYFGPGTRLTVT.

The chain links TRBV5-4 to TRBJ2-3; no definite D call. The CDR3 consists of 14 residues. With 1 base removed from V and 1 base from J, the gap between germline ends came to 7 bases. CDR1 SGHNT and CDR2 YYREEE come from the germline V gene (reference sequence). CDR3 protein: CASSLQRGTDTQYF. The CDR3, as DNA: TGTGCCAGCAGCTTGCAGCGTGGCACAGATACGCAGTATTTT.

This chain connects TRBV6-1 to TRBJ2-5; D unresolved. CDR1 is MNHNS and CDR2 is SASEGT in the germline V gene. Trimming stripped 10 bases from V and 0 bases from J, with 15 bases between. The CDR3 runs to 14 residues. CDR3 loop: CAIQPPNYQETQYF. The CDR3 DNA reads as TGTGCCATCCAACCACCCAACTACCAAGAGACCCAGTACTTC.

This clone is a singleton in its sample. V gene TRBV19 combines with J gene TRBJ2-3; 14 bases match TRBD2. Germline V CDR1 and CDR2: LNHDA, SQIVND (reference sequence). This CDR3 region has 18 residues. V lost 6 bases and J lost 0; bases outside the gene matches: 8. The DNA of the CDR3 is TGTGCCAGTAGACCGGGACTAGCGGGGGCCTCTAGCACAGATACGCAGTATTTT. It codes for CASRPGLAGASSTDTQYF.

V is TRBV2 and J is TRBJ2-2; D may be TRBD2 (6 bases). The CDR3 is made up of 11 amino acids. With 6 bases removed from V and 9 bases from J, the gap between germline ends came to 8 bases. The V gene's germline CDR1 is SNHLY and CDR2 FYNNEI. The CDR3 nucleotides are TGTGCCAGCAGGGGGGGAAGGGAGCTGTTTTTT. Protein product: CASRGGRELFF.

This chain links TRBV12-5 with TRBJ1-5, with 8 positions matching TRBD1. Germline V gene lookup returns CDR1 LGHNT and CDR2 FRNRAP. Germline trimming cut 0 bases from V and 2 bases from J; bases unmatched to any gene: 9. CDR3 length: 18 residues. Here the CDR3 reads CASGLVLGTGGGNQPQHF. CDR3 nucleotides: TGTGCTAGTGGTTTGGTACTAGGTACAGGGGGTGGCAATCAGCCCCAGCATTTT.

The V gene is TRBV18, the J gene TRBJ2-7; D uncertain. Trimming removed 2 bases from V and 9 bases from J, with 14 bases in between. The CDR3 is 13 amino acids. Per the germline V gene, CDR1 is KGHSH and CDR2 is LQKENI. CDR3 protein: CASSPADIGRQYF. The DNA for the CDR3 is TGTGCCAGCTCACCAGCCGACATAGGAAGGCAGTACTTC.

Here the CDR3 reads CASSVSGTANTEAFF. CDR3 in DNA: TGTGCCAGCAGCGTATCCGGGACCGCGAACACTGAAGCTTTCTTT. The rearrangement joins TRBV5-4 to TRBJ1-1; D is possibly TRBD1 (5 bases). The CDR3 consists of 15 residues. Germline values: CDR1 SGHNT, CDR2 YYREEE (reference sequence). Trimming removed 4 bases from V and 1 base from J, with 14 bases in between.